This T cell receptor beta chain was identified during a study of beta chain features in type 1 diabetes. Study context: Examination covered some 110,000,000 sorted cells spanning all samples. Study-level points and caveats: There was a moderate but significant shortening of TCRB CDR3s in all four CD4+ subsets of Type 1 diabetes patients.

About this clone itself: Its matching antigen is unknown.

Investigators reverse transcribed all isolated RNA, so they sequenced expressed TCRB transcripts. Here immunoSEQ multiplex PCR was the method, and the copy in TCRdb shows in-frame clones only, minus some. The sample consists of 200,000 to 250,000 clones, roughly 17% of them appearing once. V was cut by 4 bases and J by 0 bases, with 10 bases left in between. The germline gives CDR1 SQVTM, CDR2 ANQGSEA. The CDR3 is made up of 13 amino acids. The sample was naive CD4+ T cells from blood. This receptor was identified in a man aged 30 to 39 with type 1 diabetes. The rearrangement links TRBV29-1 to TRBJ2-7; a weak D match, TRBD1 (5 bases). CDR3 DNA sequence: TGCAGCGTTGGGACACCTAGCTCCTACGAGCAGTACTTC. Its protein is CSVGTPSSYEQYF.